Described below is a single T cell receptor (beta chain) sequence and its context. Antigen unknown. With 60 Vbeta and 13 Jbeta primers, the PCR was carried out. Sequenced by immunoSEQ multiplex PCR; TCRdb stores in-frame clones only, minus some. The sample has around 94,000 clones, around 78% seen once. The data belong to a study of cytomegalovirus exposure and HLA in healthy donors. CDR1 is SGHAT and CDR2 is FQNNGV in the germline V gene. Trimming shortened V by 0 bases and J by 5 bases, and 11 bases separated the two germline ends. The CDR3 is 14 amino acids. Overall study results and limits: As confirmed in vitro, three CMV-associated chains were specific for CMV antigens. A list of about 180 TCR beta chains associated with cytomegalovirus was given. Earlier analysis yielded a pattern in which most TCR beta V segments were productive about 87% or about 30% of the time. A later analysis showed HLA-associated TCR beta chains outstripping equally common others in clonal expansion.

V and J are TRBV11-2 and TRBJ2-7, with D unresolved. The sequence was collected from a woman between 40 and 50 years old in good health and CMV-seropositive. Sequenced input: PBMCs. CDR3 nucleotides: TGTGCCAGCAGCTTAGATCTGGCTCTGGACGAGCAGTACTTC. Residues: CASSLDLALDEQYF. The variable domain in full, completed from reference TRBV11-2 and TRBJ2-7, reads EAGVAQSPRYKIIEKRQSVAFWCNPISGHATLYWYQQILGQGPKLLIQFQNNGVVDDSQLPKDRFSAERLKGVDSTLKIQPAKLEDSAVYLCASSLDLALDEQYFGPGTRLTVT.